This T cell receptor (beta chain) was retrieved from a study of blood T cell repertoires in COVID-19. Study overall: PBMCs, B-cell-depleted T cells, or T cells were the source of the cDNA or gDNA that made up the material.

The V and J ends lost 6 bases and 6 bases, in that order; junction bases with no gene match: 3. The CDR3 contains 13 residues. In Seattle, patients joined the study during active infection and were tracked longitudinally. As originally analysed: Researchers report that nucleated cell counts were estimated from reference gene primer amplification. Data came from immunoSEQ multiplex PCR; TCRdb stores just in-frame clones and leaves some out. That table is the source of V, J and clone size, and D and trimming were worked out from the DNA. The repertoire consists of fewer than 400,000 clones, with just under 90% occurring once and the leading ten covering 1.8%.

The chain joins TRBV12-3 or TRBV12-4 to TRBJ2-4, with TRBD1 matching 9 bases. The receptor comes from a young woman with COVID-19, enrolled during active disease. What was sequenced was peripheral blood. The DNA for the CDR3 is TGTGCCAGCAGCAGACAGGGGGGAAACATTCAGTACTTC. Translation: CASSRQGGNIQYF.